This is a list of T cell receptor beta chains from one sample in a study of blood T cell repertoires in COVID-19. Measured with immunoSEQ multiplex PCR; TCRdb has only the in-frame clones, and not every one. The sample contains 180,000 or so clones, around 80% of which appear only once. The specimen sequenced was peripheral blood. These receptors all come from a woman aged 70-85 years with COVID-19, enrolled during active disease. Each CDR3 is given without its conserved first and last residue. Each record gives: clone size, V gene, CDR3 protein. Part of the rows lack a size; the others show once, few, many or a class for expanded clones.

clone size: NA
V gene: TRBV10-1
CDR3 protein: ASSDAARPEGYT

clone size: NA
V gene: TRBV14
CDR3 protein: ASSRRRESTDTQY

clone size: NA
V gene: TRBV30
CDR3 protein: AWSVQVPSGANVLT

clone size: NA
V gene: TRBV10-3
CDR3 protein: AISETEEKLF

clone size: NA
V gene: TRBV28
CDR3 protein: AGFFGGSNQPQH

clone size: NA
V gene: TRBV5-6
CDR3 protein: ASSLGGLRDEQF

clone size: NA
V gene: TRBV15
CDR3 protein: ATSRTGSGYNEQF

clone size: NA
V gene: TRBV5-4
CDR3 protein: ASSLGALAGMNTEAF

clone size: few
V gene: TRBV11-3
CDR3 protein: ASSSTGTGINNEQF

clone size: NA
V gene: TRBV19
CDR3 protein: ASRAPRVSNQPQH

clone size: NA
V gene: TRBV28
CDR3 protein: ASSPTGTFVQPQH

clone size: NA
V gene: TRBV11-3
CDR3 protein: ASSLDGTSGGGSYNEQF

clone size: NA
V gene: TRBV11-3
CDR3 protein: ASSPHQGAYEQY

clone size: NA
V gene: TRBV30
CDR3 protein: AWRDRGPDGYT

clone size: NA
V gene: TRBV29-1
CDR3 protein: SVIVDSGNTIY

clone size: NA
V gene: TRBV30
CDR3 protein: AWSGGHGYT

clone size: few
V gene: TRBV2
CDR3 protein: ASSYEARPGQPQH

clone size: NA
V gene: TRBV28
CDR3 protein: ASSLPGGESNEQF

clone size: NA
V gene: TRBV27
CDR3 protein: ASKQAPERDTQY